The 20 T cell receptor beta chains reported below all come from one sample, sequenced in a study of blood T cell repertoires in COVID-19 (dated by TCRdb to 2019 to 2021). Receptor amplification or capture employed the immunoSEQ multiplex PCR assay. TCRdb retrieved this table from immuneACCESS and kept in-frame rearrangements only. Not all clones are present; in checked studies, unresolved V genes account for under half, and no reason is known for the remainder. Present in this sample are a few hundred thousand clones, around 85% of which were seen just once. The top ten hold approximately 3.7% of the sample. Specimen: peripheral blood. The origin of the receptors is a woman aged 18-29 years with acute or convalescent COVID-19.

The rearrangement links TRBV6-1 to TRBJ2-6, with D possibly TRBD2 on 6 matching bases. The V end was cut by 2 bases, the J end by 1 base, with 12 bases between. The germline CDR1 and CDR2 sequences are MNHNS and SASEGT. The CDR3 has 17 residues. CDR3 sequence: CASSEPPGGSGANVLTF. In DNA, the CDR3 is TGTGCCAGCAGTGAACCGCCCGGGGGATCTGGGGCCAACGTCCTGACTTTC.

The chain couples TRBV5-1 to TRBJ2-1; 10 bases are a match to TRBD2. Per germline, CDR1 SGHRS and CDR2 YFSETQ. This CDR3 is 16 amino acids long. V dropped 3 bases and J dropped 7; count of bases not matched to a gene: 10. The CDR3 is CASSSSSGRVYNEQFF. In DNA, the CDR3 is TGCGCCAGCAGCTCGTCTAGCGGGAGAGTGTATAATGAGCAGTTCTTC.

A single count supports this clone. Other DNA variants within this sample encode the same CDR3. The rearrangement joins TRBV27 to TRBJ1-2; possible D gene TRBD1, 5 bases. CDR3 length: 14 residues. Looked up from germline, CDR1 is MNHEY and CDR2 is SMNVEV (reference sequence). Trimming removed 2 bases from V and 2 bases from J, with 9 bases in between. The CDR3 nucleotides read TGTGCCAGCAGTTTAGCAGGGTCAAACTATGGCTACACCTTC. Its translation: CASSLAGSNYGYTF.

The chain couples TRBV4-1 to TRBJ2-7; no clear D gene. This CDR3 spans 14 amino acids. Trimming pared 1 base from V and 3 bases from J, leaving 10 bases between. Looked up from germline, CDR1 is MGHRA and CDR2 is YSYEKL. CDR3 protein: CASSQGELHYEQYF. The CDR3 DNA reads TGCGCCAGCAGCCAAGGAGAACTGCACTACGAGCAGTACTTC.

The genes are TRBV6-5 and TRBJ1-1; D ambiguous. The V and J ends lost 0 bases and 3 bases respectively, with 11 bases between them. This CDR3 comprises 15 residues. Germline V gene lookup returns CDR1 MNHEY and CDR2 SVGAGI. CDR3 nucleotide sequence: TGTGCCAGCAGTTACTCGAATCCCCCGGACACTGAAGCTTTCTTT. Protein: CASSYSNPPDTEAFF.

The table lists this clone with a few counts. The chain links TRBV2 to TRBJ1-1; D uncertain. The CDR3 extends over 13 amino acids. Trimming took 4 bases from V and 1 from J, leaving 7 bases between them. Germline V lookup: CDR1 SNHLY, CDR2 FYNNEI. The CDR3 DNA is TGTGCCAGCAGTGTCGCGGGGAACACTGAAGCTTTCTTT. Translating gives CASSVAGNTEAFF.

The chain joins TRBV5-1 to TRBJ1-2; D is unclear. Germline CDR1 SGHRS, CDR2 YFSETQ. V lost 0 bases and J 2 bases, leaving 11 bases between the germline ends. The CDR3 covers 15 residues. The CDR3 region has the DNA TGCGCCAGCAGCTTGGGCGGAGCGGTGAACTATGGCTACACCTTC. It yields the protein CASSLGGAVNYGYTF.

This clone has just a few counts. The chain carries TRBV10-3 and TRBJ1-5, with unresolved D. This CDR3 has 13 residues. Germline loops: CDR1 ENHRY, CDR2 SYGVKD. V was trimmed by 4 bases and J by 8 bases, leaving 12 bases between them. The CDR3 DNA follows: TGTGCCATCAGTGGAAGGGAGGAGGAGCCCCAGCATTTT. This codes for CAISGREEEPQHF.

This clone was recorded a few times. In nucleotides, the CDR3 is TGCGCCAGCAGCTTAGGGACAGGGAGTAATTCACCCCTCCACTTT. Translation gives CASSLGTGSNSPLHF. The rearrangement links TRBV5-1 to TRBJ1-6; TRBD1 matches 9 bases. V trimming: 2 bases; J trimming: 6 bases; junction bases outside the gene matches: 3. The CDR3 totals 15 residues. Germline V gene data show CDR1 as SGHRS and CDR2 as YFSETQ.

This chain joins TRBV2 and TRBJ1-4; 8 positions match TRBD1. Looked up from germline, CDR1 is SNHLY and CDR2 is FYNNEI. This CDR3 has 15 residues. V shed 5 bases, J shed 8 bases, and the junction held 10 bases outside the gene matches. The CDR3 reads CASSIQGALKEKLFF. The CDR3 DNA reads TGTGCCAGCAGTATCCAGGGGGCATTAAAGGAAAAACTGTTTTTT.

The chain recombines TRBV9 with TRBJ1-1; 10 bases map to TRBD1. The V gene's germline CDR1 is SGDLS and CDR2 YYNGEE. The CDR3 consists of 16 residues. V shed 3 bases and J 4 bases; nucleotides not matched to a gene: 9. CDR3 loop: CASSALGTGDGTEAFF. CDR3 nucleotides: TGTGCCAGCAGCGCCCTCGGGACAGGGGATGGCACTGAAGCTTTCTTT.

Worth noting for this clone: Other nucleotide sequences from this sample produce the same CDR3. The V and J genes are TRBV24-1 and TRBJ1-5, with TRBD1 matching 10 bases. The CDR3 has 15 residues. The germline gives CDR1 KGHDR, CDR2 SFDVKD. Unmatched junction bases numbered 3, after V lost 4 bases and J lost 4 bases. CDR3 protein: CATSEGGQGNQPQHF. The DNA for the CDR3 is TGTGCCACCAGTGAGGGGGGACAGGGGAATCAGCCCCAGCATTTT.

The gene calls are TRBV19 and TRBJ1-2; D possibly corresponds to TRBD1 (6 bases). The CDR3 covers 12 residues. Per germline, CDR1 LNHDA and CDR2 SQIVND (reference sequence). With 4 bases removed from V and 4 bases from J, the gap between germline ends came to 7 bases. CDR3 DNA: TGTGCCAGTAGTACGGACAGCTATGGCTACACCTTC. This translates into CASSTDSYGYTF.

The CDR3 here is CASSQDGDRGTEAFF. The CDR3 nucleotides read TGCGCCAGCAGCCAAGATGGGGACAGGGGCACTGAAGCTTTCTTT. The chain recombines TRBV4-1 with TRBJ1-1, with TRBD1 matching over 10 bases. J was trimmed by 4 bases and V by 0 bases; bases with no gene match: 2. This CDR3 contains 15 residues. Germline V CDR1 and CDR2: MGHRA, YSYEKL.

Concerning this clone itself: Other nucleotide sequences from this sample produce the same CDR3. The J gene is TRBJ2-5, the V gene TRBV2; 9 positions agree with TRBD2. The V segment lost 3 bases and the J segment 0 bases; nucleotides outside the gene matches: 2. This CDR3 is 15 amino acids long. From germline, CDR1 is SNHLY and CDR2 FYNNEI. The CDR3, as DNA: TGTGCCAGCAGTGATGCTAGCGGGGACCAAGAGACCCAGTACTTC. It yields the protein CASSDASGDQETQYF.

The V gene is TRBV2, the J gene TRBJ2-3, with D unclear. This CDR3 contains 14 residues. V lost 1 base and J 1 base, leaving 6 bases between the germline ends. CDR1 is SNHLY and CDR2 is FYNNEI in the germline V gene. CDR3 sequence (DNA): TGTGCCAGCAGTGAAGAGCCCCGCACAGATACGCAGTATTTT. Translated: CASSEEPRTDTQYF.

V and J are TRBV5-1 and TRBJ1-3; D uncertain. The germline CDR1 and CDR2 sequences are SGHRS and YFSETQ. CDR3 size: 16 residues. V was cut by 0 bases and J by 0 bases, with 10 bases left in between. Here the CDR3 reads CASSLDAGYSGNTIYF. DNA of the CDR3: TGCGCCAGCAGCTTGGACGCGGGATACTCTGGAAACACCATATATTTT.

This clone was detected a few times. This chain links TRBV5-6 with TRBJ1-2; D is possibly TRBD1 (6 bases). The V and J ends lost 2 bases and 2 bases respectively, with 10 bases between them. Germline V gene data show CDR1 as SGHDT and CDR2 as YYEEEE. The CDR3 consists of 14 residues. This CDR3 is CASSFYRANYGYTF. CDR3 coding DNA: TGTGCCAGCAGCTTTTACAGGGCGAACTATGGCTACACCTTC.

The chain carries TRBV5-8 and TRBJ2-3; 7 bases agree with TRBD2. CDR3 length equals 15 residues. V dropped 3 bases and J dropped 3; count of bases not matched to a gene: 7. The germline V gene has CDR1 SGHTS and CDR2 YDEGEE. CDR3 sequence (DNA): TGTGCCAGCAGCTCCCCCCAGCGGGGTACAGATACGCAGTATTTT. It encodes CASSSPQRGTDTQYF.

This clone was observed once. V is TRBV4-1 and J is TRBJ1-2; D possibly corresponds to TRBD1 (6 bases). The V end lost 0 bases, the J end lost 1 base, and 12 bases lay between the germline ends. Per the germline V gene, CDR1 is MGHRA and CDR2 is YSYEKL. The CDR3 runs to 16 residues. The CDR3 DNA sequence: TGCGCCAGCAGCCAAGAGGAACAGGGAGTTAACTATGGCTACACCTTC. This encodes CASSQEEQGVNYGYTF.